Following are 17 T cell receptor beta chains from one sample sequenced in a study of cytomegalovirus exposure and HLA in healthy donors (dated by TCRdb to the late 2010s). Library preparation was by the immunoSEQ multiplex PCR assay. For the multiplex PCR, a mixture combining 60 forward primers for TCR Vbeta segments and 13 reverse primers for TCR Jbeta segments was used. TCRdb took over this immuneACCESS table, retaining in-frame rearrangements with V and J assigned. Such tables are incomplete; in checked studies, under half of the missing clones stem from an unresolved V gene, and the remainder is unexplained. The sample table contains roughly 190,000 clones; only one count was recorded for 75% to 90% of them. More than 1% of the sample is held by the ten biggest clonotypes. The specimen was PBMCs. The receptors originated from a boy between 2 and 10 years old in good health and CMV-seronegative.

This chain links TRBV4-1 with TRBJ2-1; TRBD2 aligns across 15 bases. Trimming cost V 5 bases and J 0 bases; bases outside gene matches: 8. This CDR3 is 19 amino acids long. Germline-derived CDR1 and CDR2 are MGHRA and YSYEKL. Written as DNA, the CDR3 is TGCGCCAGCAGCAAAGTGGGACTAGCGGGAGGTAGCTCCTACAATGAGCAGTTCTTC. This sequence encodes CASSKVGLAGGSSYNEQFF.

This clone was seen only once. The chain joins TRBV2 to TRBJ2-7, with a tentative D call TRBD1 (8 bases). CDR3 size: 15 residues. Germline V gene sequence: CDR1 SNHLY, CDR2 FYNNEI. Trimming removed 8 bases at V and 2 bases at J, with 19 bases between. The CDR3 loop is CASAGQGAGAYEQYF. The CDR3 DNA reads as TGTGCCAGCGCGGGGCAGGGGGCGGGGGCCTACGAGCAGTACTTC.

The genes are TRBV28 and TRBJ1-2; 9 bases line up with TRBD1. Per germline, CDR1 MDHEN and CDR2 SYDVKM. Trimming at V came to 5 bases and at J to 5 bases, leaving 9 bases not matched to a gene. This CDR3 contains 15 residues. This chain's CDR3 is CASSGATGGHYGYTF. In nucleotides, the CDR3 is TGTGCCAGCAGTGGGGCGACAGGGGGTCATTATGGCTACACCTTC.

The chain combines TRBV9 with TRBJ1-1; no reliable D call. Trimming left V 7 bases short and J 1 base short, with 17 bases between. CDR3 size: 15 residues. Per germline, CDR1 SGDLS and CDR2 YYNGEE. The CDR3 reads CASSRAGLTNTEAFF. The CDR3 DNA reads TGTGCCAGCTCGCGGGCAGGACTGACGAACACTGAAGCTTTCTTT.

The V and J genes are TRBV28 and TRBJ1-6; 7 bases are a match to TRBD1. The germline V gene has CDR1 MDHEN and CDR2 SYDVKM. The CDR3 loop spans 12 amino acids. Trimming took 11 bases from V and 7 from J; bases not matched to a gene: 5. In nucleotides, the CDR3 is TGTGCCTCACAGGGGAGGAATTCACCCCTCCACTTT. Encoded protein: CASQGRNSPLHF.

In this sample, this clone turned up a few times. This sequence joins TRBV5-6 and TRBJ2-7; 7 positions agree with TRBD1. The trim removed 2 bases at V and 5 bases at J, leaving 4 bases unmatched. CDR1 and CDR2 from the germline V gene are SGHDT and YYEEEE. This CDR3 is built from 13 residues. This CDR3 reads CASSLNRGHEQYF. The CDR3 bases are TGTGCCAGCAGCTTAAACAGGGGTCACGAGCAGTACTTC.

Only one count was recorded for this clone. The rearrangement joins TRBV14 to TRBJ2-7, with D possibly matching TRBD1 (7 bases). Germline CDR1 reads SGHDN; CDR2 reads FVKESK. Between the trimmed V and J ends, which lost 1 base and 3 bases, there was a span of 13 bases. The CDR3 runs to 15 residues. As DNA, the CDR3 is TGTGCCAGCAGCCAAGGCAGGGGGGCAGACTACGAGCAGTACTTC. Its protein product is CASSQGRGADYEQYF.

The chain employs TRBV2 and TRBJ1-1; 7 bases match TRBD1. After removal of 6 bases from V and 10 bases from J, the junction contained 5 bases not matched to a gene. This CDR3 is built from 11 residues. Germline V gives CDR1 SNHLY, CDR2 FYNNEI. DNA for the CDR3: TGTGCCAGCAGGTCTACAGGGGCAGCTTTCTTT. Its translation is CASRSTGAAFF.

This clone appeared a single time. The J gene is TRBJ1-5, the V gene TRBV5-6, with 7 bases identical to TRBD1. With V trimmed by 4 bases and J by 5 bases, 15 bases remained unmatched. In germline, CDR1 is SGHDT, CDR2 YYEEEE. CDR3 length equals 17 residues. The CDR3 here is CASSRGLIGGRDQPQHF. CDR3 nucleotides: TGTGCCAGCAGCAGAGGATTAATAGGGGGCAGGGATCAGCCCCAGCATTTT.

This chain uses TRBV7-9 with TRBJ2-7, with a tentative D call TRBD2 (6 bases). This CDR3 is built from 14 residues. Germline lookup yields CDR1 SEHNR and CDR2 FQNEAQ (reference sequence). The V gene lost 7 bases and the J gene lost 1 base, with 14 bases spanning the gap. In DNA form, the CDR3 reads TGTGCCAGCACGCCGTCCGGGGGATCCTACGAGCAGTACTTC. This encodes CASTPSGGSYEQYF.

J is TRBJ2-7 and V is TRBV30; perhaps TRBD2 as D (7 bases). Trimming shortened V by 1 base and J by 0 bases, and 10 bases separated the two germline ends. From germline, CDR1 is GTSNPN and CDR2 SVGIG (reference sequence). The CDR3 runs to 14 residues. The DNA of the CDR3 is TGTGCCTGGAGTGGGGGGGGCCTCTCCTACGAGCAGTACTTC. It encodes CAWSGGGLSYEQYF.

This clone was observed a single time. The chain combines TRBV9 with TRBJ1-2; D might be TRBD1 (6 bases). Germline lookup yields CDR1 SGDLS and CDR2 YYNGEE. CDR3 size: 16 residues. Between the trimmed V and J ends, which lost 0 bases and 8 bases, there was a span of 20 bases. Here the CDR3 DNA reads TGTGCCAGCAGCGTAGCTGTAACTACAGGGTGGGAAGGCTACACCTTC. Encoded protein: CASSVAVTTGWEGYTF.

J is TRBJ2-5 and V is TRBV5-1, with a possible D match to TRBD2 (5 bases). The V and J ends lost 4 bases and 5 bases respectively, with 21 bases between them. CDR1 and CDR2 (germline): SGHRS, YFSETQ. CDR3 length: 16 amino acids. CDR3 region: CASSIDGGRPRETQYF. As DNA, the CDR3 is TGCGCCAGCAGCATTGACGGAGGACGACCACGGGAGACCCAGTACTTC.

Only one count was recorded for this clone. The V gene is TRBV13, the J gene TRBJ1-1, with 11 bases that match TRBD1. In germline, CDR1 is PRHDT, CDR2 FYEKMQ (reference sequence). This CDR3 comprises 19 residues. Trimming cost V 5 bases and J 4 bases; bases outside gene matches: 18. The CDR3 nucleotides are TGTGCCAGCAGCCGACAAACTCCAGGACAGGGGGCAACAATCACTGAAGCTTTCTTT. This codes for CASSRQTPGQGATITEAFF.

This rearrangement joins TRBV5-1 to TRBJ1-5; a weak D match, TRBD1 (5 bases). This CDR3 has 16 amino acids. CDR1 and CDR2 (germline): SGHRS, YFSETQ. V shed 0 bases and J shed 3 bases, with 13 bases lying between them. The CDR3: CASSLVPQGTNQPQHF. The CDR3 DNA reads as TGCGCCAGCAGCTTGGTCCCTCAGGGAACCAATCAGCCCCAGCATTTT.

The V and J genes are TRBV11-2 and TRBJ2-1; 9 positions agree with TRBD2. The CDR3 runs 15 residues. CDR1 is SGHAT, CDR2 FQNNGV, per germline. V was clipped by 4 bases and J by 4 bases; unmatched bases: 5. Here the CDR3 reads CASSSGLAVYNEQFF. In DNA, the CDR3 is TGTGCCAGCAGCTCGGGACTAGCAGTTTACAATGAGCAGTTCTTC. Based on the CDR3 plus reference TRBV11-2 and TRBJ2-1, the full variable domain is EAGVAQSPRYKIIEKRQSVAFWCNPISGHATLYWYQQILGQGPKLLIQFQNNGVVDDSQLPKDRFSAERLKGVDSTLKIQPAKLEDSAVYLCASSSGLAVYNEQFFGPGTRLTVL.

The gene calls are TRBV19 and TRBJ2-2; 9 bases fit TRBD1. J gave up 6 bases and V 5 bases, and 7 bases lay outside the gene matches. This CDR3 contains 15 residues. Per germline, CDR1 LNHDA and CDR2 SQIVND (reference sequence). The CDR3 here is CASSPGQGRPGELFF. In nucleotides, the CDR3 is TGTGCCAGTAGTCCCGGACAGGGGAGACCCGGGGAGCTGTTTTTT.